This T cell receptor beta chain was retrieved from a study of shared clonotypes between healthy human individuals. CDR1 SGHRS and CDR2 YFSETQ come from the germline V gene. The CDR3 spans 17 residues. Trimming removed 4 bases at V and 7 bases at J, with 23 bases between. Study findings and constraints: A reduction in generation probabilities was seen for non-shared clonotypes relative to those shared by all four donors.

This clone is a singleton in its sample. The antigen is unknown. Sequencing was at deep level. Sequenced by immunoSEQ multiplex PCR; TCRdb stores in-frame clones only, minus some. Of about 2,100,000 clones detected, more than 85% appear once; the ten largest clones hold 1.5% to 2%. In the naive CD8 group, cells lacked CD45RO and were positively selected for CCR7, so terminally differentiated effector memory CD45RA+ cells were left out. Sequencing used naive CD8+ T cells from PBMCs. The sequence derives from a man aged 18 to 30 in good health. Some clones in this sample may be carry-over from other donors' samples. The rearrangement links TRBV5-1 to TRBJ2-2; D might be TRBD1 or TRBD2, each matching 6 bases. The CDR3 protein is CASSPLVRGHWDGELFF. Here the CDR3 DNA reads TGCGCCAGCAGCCCCCTAGTTCGGGGGCACTGGGACGGGGAGCTGTTTTTT.